The following is a TCR beta chain sequence with its context. Germline V gene data show CDR1 as SGDLS and CDR2 as YYNGEE. V was shortened by 1 base and J by 7 bases, with 14 bases between the two germline ends. The CDR3 runs to 14 residues. In the original workflow: It was from reference gene primer amplification that nucleated cell counts were estimated. Measured with immunoSEQ multiplex PCR; TCRdb has only the in-frame clones, and not every one. For V, J and clone size, that table is used; D and trimming come from the DNA. The sample lists under 200,000 clones; 80% to 90% were seen once. Patients from Seattle were sampled longitudinally, starting during active infection. The data were obtained in a study of blood T cell repertoires in COVID-19. For the study at large: Sites in the United States, Italy and Spain provided acute and convalescent COVID-19 samples. Sources were T cells, B-cell-depleted T cells, or PBMCs; the material itself was cDNA or gDNA.

The TCR comes from a woman between 65 and 79 years old with COVID-19, enrolled during active disease. Material for sequencing was peripheral blood. The chain combines TRBV9 with TRBJ1-2; D ambiguous. The CDR3 DNA follows: TGTGCCAGCAGCGTATTTTCGGGGAGTTCTGGCTACACCTTC. It codes for CASSVFSGSSGYTF.